This T cell receptor beta chain was profiled in a study of somatic mutations in cytotoxic T cells in rheumatoid arthritis. Study context: Peripheral blood samples of approximately 30 ml EDTA were taken from patients directly after diagnosis and before treatment.

The assay was immunoSEQ multiplex PCR, and TCRdb's table has in-frame clones only and misses some. Of fewer than 20,000 clones in the sample, about 80% are singletons; the top ten hold 8.9%. General study results and limits: Some patients, 8 of 65, had a largest CD8+ clone that exceeded 20% of CD8+ cells. Patients with rheumatoid arthritis did not differ significantly from age-matched healthy controls in CD8+ T-cell clonality.

Turning to this clone: The antigen is unknown.

Deletions cut 3 bases from V and 10 bases from J, with 16 bases between. The CDR3 is 15 amino acids. The germline V gene has CDR1 MDHEN and CDR2 SYDVKM. Positive magnetic bead selection was used to isolate CD4+ and CD8+ cells; purity was checked by flow cytometry. The TCR sequence derives from an adult with rheumatoid arthritis. The sequenced sample consisted of CD8+ T cells sorted from blood. This chain links TRBV28 with TRBJ1-6; D might be TRBD1 (5 bases). CDR3 in amino acids: CASSLGRASVSPLHF. Written as DNA, the CDR3 is TGTGCCAGCAGTTTGGGCAGGGCCTCTGTCTCACCCCTCCACTTT.